This T cell receptor (beta chain) was documented in a study of T cells after yellow fever vaccination. This clonotype was picked up many times. The antigen is not known. Study results and caveats: Relatively few clonotypes were ones that appeared in both CD4 and CD8 compartments.

Per germline, CDR1 DFQATT and CDR2 SNEGSKA (reference sequence). V lost 3 bases and J 4 bases, leaving 15 bases between the germline ends. The CDR3 has 14 residues. For TCR, cDNA came from 5'RACE template switching, which added a universal primer site and UMIs. TCRdb analysed the 5' RACE reads with MiXCR anew, one entry per CDR3 protein. Among 600,000 to 750,000 distinct CDR3 sequences listed, 9% to 15% were seen once. This receptor was identified in a man in his thirties or forties who received the YFV17D yellow fever vaccine. V is TRBV20-1 and J is TRBJ1-1; D gene uncertain. Sequenced here: PBMCs, sampled on the day of the yellow fever booster vaccination. CDR3 residues: CSARYGGLGTEAFF. In nucleotides, the CDR3 is TGCAGTGCTAGGTATGGCGGATTAGGCACTGAAGCTTTCTTT.